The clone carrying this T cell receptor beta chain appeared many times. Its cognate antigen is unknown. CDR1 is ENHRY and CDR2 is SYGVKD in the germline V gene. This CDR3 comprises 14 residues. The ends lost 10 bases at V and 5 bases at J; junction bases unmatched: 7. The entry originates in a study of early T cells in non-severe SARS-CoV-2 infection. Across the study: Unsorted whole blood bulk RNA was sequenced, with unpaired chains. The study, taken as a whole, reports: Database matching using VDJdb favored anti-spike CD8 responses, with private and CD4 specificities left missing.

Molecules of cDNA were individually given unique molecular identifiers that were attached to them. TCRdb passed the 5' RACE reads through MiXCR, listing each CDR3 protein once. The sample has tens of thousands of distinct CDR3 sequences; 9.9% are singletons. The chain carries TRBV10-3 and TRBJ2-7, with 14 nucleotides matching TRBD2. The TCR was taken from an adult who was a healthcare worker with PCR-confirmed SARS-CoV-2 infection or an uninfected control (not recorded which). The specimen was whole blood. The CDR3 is CASTPGLAGDEQYF. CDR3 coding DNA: TGTGCCAGCACGCCGGGACTAGCGGGGGACGAGCAGTACTTC.